Presented here are 9 T cell receptor beta chains from one specimen sequenced in a study of blood T cells in healthy people across ages. Next came a second PCR, run for about 6 to 12 cycles, which used a sample-barcoded 5' primer along with a J-beta primer mix. MiXCR, run by TCRdb on the 5' RACE reads, gives a single entry per CDR3 protein. This sample has around 520,000 distinct CDR3 sequences, with about 25% found just once. These data also featured in a second study, about T cells of mothers and their children.

The sample consisted of blood. The receptors stem from a boy under 10 years old in good health.

This clonotype was observed a handful of times. Mismatch with germline at one junction end may stem from a read error. V gene TRBV3-1 combines with J gene TRBJ1-3; a weak D match, TRBD1 (6 bases). Germline CDR1 LGHDT, CDR2 YNNKEL (reference sequence). This CDR3 spans 18 amino acids. The CDR3 loop reads CASSPKKQAGAGGNAIYF. CDR3 bases: TGTGCCAGCAGCCCTAAGAAGCAAGCGGGGGCAGGTGGAAACGCCATATATTTT.

The genes are TRBV29-1 and TRBJ2-3, with 9 bases lining up with TRBD1. CDR3 length equals 14 residues. V was clipped by 0 bases and J by 5 bases; unmatched bases: 3. Per the germline V gene, CDR1 is SQVTM and CDR2 is ANQGSEA. CDR3 coding DNA: TGCAGCGTTGAAGACGGACAGGGGTTAGATACGCAGTATTTT. Translating gives CSVEDGQGLDTQYF.

This clonotype was observed a few times. One end of the junction fails to match germline, which may point to a read error. This chain joins TRBV7-2 and TRBJ1-5, with D unresolved. Looked up from germline, CDR1 is SGHTA and CDR2 is FQGNSA. The CDR3 loop spans 13 amino acids. This chain's CDR3 is CASSSHRSQPRHF. The CDR3 DNA follows: TGTGCCAGCAGCTCCCATCGCAGTCAGCCCCGGCATTTT.

The table lists this clonotype with a few counts. The V and J genes are TRBV7-2 and TRBJ2-7; perhaps TRBD1 as D (5 bases). Germline V lookup: CDR1 SGHTA, CDR2 FQGNSA. V dropped 5 bases and J dropped 0 bases, with 11 bases sitting between them. CDR3 length: 14 residues. CDR3: CASSPQVSSYEQYF. CDR3 DNA sequence: TGTGCCAGCAGCCCACAGGTCAGCTCCTACGAGCAGTACTTC.

The chain recombines TRBV27 with TRBJ1-2, with D perhaps matching TRBD1 (6 bases). The germline gives CDR1 MNHEY, CDR2 SMNVEV (reference sequence). V lost 1 base and J 4 bases, leaving 10 bases between the germline ends. The CDR3 runs 14 residues. Here the CDR3 reads CASSLYSGAYGYTF. The CDR3 DNA sequence: TGTGCCAGCAGTTTATATTCGGGGGCCTATGGCTACACCTTC.

The chain combines TRBV5-5 with TRBJ2-1; D assignment may be TRBD1 or TRBD2 (6 bases each). Trimming left V 4 bases short and J 2 bases short, with 10 bases between. Germline V gene sequence: CDR1 SGHKS, CDR2 YYEKEE (reference sequence). This CDR3 has 14 residues. The CDR3 nucleotides are TGTGCCAGCAGCGGAGGGGACACCTACAATGAGCAGTTCTTC. This sequence encodes CASSGGDTYNEQFF.

Concerning this clonotype: The conserved final phenylalanine or tryptophan is absent from the CDR3, which likely points to a read error. This chain joins TRBV12-3 or TRBV12-4 and TRBJ1-2, with 8 bases lining up with TRBD1. The CDR3 is 15 amino acids. Germline trimming cut 6 bases from V and 5 bases from J; bases unmatched to any gene: 11. The CDR3 region has the DNA TGTGCCAGCAGCCCGACGGGACAGGCTGGGTATGGCTACACCCTC. The encoded protein is CASSPTGQAGYGYTL.

CDR3 sequence reads: CASSYLWTKAEAFF. In DNA, the CDR3 is TGTGCCAGCAGTTACTTATGGACAAAAGCTGAAGCTTTCTTT. This rearrangement joins TRBV6-2 or TRBV6-3 to TRBJ1-1; tentatively, D is TRBD1 (5 bases). There are 14 residues in the CDR3. The germline gives CDR1 MNHEY, CDR2 SVGEGT. V lost 1 base, J lost 6 bases, and 12 bases lay in between.

This clonotype was seen a handful of times. The rearrangement uses TRBV5-4 and TRBJ2-1, with 11 bases fitting TRBD2. Germline loops: CDR1 SGHNT, CDR2 YYREEE (reference sequence). The ends lost 5 bases at V and 4 bases at J; junction bases unmatched: 5. The CDR3 runs 15 residues. The CDR3 protein is CASRTGTSGYNEQFF. CDR3 nucleotide sequence: TGTGCCAGCAGAACGGGGACTAGCGGTTACAATGAGCAGTTCTTC.